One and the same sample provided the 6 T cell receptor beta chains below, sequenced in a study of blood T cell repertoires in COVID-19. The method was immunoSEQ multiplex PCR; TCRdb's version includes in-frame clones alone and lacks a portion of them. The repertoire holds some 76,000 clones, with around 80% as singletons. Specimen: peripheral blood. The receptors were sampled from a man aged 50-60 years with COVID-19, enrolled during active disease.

CDR3 DNA sequence: TGCGCCAGCAGTCCTTCGAGCGGTCAGCCCCAGCATTTT. As protein: CASSPSSGQPQHF. The rearrangement uses TRBV23-1 and TRBJ1-5; D gene ambiguous. TRBV23-1 is marked as an open reading frame, function uncertain. V was cut by 4 bases and J by 6 bases, with 10 bases left in between. The CDR3 length is 13 residues.

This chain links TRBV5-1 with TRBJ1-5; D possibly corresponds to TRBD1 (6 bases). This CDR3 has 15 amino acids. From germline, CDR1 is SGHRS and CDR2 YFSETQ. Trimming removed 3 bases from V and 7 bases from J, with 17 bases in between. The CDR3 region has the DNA TGCGCCAGCAGCTCTCTAGGGGGTCCAGGGCAGCCCCAGCATTTT. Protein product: CASSSLGGPGQPQHF.

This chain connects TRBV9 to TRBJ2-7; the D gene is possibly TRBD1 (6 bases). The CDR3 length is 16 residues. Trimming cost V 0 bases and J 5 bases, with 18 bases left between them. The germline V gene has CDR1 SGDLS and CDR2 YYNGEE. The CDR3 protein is CASSVGAGAVRDEQYF. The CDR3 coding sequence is TGTGCCAGCAGCGTAGGGGCAGGGGCAGTCCGCGACGAGCAGTACTTC. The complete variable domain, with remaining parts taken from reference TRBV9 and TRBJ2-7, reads DSGVTQTPKHLITATGQRVTLRCSPRSGDLSVYWYQQSLDQGLQFLIQYYNGEERAKGNILERFSAQQFPDLHSELNLSSLELGDSALYFCASSVGAGAVRDEQYFGPGTRLTVT.

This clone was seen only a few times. CDR3 in amino acids: CAISPGTSGLEQYF. The CDR3 DNA is TGTGCCATCAGCCCCGGGACTAGCGGACTCGAGCAGTACTTC. The rearrangement uses TRBV10-3 and TRBJ2-7; 11 bases align to TRBD2. The CDR3 loop spans 14 amino acids. V was pared by 6 bases and J by 6 bases, with 7 bases of the junction left unmatched. Germline CDR1 ENHRY, CDR2 SYGVKD.

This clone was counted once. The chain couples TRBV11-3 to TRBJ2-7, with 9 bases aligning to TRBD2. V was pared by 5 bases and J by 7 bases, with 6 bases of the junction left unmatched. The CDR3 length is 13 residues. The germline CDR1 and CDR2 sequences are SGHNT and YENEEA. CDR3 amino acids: CASSLAGGVEQYF. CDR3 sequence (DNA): TGTGCCAGCAGCCTCGCGGGAGGGGTTGAGCAGTACTTC. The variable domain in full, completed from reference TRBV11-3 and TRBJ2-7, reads EAGVVQSPRYKIIEKKQPVAFWCNPISGHNTLYWYLQNLGQGPELLIRYENEEAVDDSQLPKDRFSAERLKGVDSTLKIQPAELGDSAVYLCASSLAGGVEQYFGPGTRLTVT.

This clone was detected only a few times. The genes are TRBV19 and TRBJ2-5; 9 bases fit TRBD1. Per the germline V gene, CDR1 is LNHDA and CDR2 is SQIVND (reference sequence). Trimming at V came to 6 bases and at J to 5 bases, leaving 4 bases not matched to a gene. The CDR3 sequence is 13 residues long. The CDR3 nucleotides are TGTGCCAGTAGAGGGACAGGGATGGAGACCCAGTACTTC. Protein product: CASRGTGMETQYF.